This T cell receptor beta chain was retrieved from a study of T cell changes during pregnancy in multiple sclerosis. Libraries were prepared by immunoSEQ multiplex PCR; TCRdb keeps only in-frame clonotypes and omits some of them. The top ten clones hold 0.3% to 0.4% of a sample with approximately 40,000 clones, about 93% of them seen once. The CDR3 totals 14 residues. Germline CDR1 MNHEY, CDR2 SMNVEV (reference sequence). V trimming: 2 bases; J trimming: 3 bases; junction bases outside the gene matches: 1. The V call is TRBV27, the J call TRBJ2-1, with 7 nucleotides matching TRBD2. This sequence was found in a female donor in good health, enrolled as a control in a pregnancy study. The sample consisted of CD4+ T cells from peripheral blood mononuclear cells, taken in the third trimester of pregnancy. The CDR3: CASSLASGYNEQFF. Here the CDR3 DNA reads TGTGCCAGCAGTTTAGCTAGCGGCTACAATGAGCAGTTCTTC.